This TCR beta chain emerged from a study of cytomegalovirus exposure and HLA in healthy donors. Sequencing used immunoSEQ multiplex PCR; TCRdb keeps in-frame clones, though not all of them. The repertoire holds around 160,000 clones, approximately 90% seen once, with about 2.7% in the top ten. CDR3 length equals 16 residues. Germline V gene sequence: CDR1 SGHRS, CDR2 YFSETQ. Trimming stripped 5 bases from V and 1 base from J, with 17 bases between. The sample was PBMCs. The rearrangement joins TRBV5-1 to TRBJ2-3; D is unresolved. This receptor was taken from a man between 18 and 29 years old in good health and CMV-seronegative. CDR3 protein: CASRAPDISRTDTQYF. CDR3 sequence (DNA): TGCGCCAGCAGGGCTCCCGACATCAGCCGCACAGATACGCAGTATTTT.